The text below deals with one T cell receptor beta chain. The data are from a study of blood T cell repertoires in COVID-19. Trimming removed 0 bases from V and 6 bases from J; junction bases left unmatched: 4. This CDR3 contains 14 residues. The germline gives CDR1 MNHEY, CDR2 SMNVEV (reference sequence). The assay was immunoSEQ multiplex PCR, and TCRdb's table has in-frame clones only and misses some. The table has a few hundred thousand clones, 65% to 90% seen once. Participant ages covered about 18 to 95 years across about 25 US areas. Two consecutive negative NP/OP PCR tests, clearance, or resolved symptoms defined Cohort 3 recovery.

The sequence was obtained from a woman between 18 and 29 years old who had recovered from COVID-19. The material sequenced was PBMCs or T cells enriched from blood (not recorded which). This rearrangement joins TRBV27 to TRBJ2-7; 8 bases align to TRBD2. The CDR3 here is CASSLSGGAAEQYF. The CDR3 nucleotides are TGTGCCAGCAGTTTATCCGGGGGGGCTGCCGAGCAGTACTTC.